This TCR beta chain stems from a study of T cells in Graves' hyperthyroidism and ophthalmopathy. Germline lookup yields CDR1 KGHSH and CDR2 LQKENI. Trimming cost V 2 bases and J 8 bases; bases outside gene matches: 12. CDR3 size: 16 residues. Over 18 months, lack of ophthalmopathy progression marked Graves' hyperthyroidism as stable. Exclusion criteria comprised uncontrolled infection, other autoimmune disease, pregnancy or lactation. From approximately 9.5 ml of fresh peripheral blood, PBMCs were isolated. This clonotype was counted many times. Its antigen is not identified. Amplification of TCR beta CDR3 regions used RNA as the template. RT-PCR in the first round (using the HTBI primer set) targeted the TCR CDR3. A single record per CDR3 protein comes from TCRdb applying MiXCR to the multiplex PCR reads. The sample yields about 340,000 distinct CDR3 sequences, about 20% seen once. The study, taken as a whole, reports: Among clonotypes expanded in thyroid above 0.001, most were also found in blood.

The chain joins TRBV18 to TRBJ1-2, with 9 nucleotides matching TRBD1. The sequenced material came from blood. The TCR comes from a woman aged 45 to 65 with Graves' hyperthyroidism. The CDR3 DNA reads as TGTGCCAGCTCACCAGGCCTCCGGGACAGGGAGGAAGGCTACACCTTC. As protein: CASSPGLRDREEGYTF.